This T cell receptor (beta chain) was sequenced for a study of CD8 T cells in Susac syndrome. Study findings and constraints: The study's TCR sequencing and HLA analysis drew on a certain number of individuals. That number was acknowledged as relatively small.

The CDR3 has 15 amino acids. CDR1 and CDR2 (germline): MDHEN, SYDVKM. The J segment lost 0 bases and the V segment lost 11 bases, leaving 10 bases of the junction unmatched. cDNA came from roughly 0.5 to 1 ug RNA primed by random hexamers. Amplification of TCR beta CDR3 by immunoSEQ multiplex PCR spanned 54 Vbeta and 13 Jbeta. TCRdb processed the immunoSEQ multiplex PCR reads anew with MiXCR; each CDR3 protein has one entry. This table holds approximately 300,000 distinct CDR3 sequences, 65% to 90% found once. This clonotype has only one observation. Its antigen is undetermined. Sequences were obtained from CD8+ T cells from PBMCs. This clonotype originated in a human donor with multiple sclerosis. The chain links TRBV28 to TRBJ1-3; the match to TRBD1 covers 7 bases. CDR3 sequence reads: CAVQNDRDSGNTIYF. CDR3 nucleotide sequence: TGTGCCGTACAAAATGACAGGGACTCTGGAAACACCATATATTTT.